This T cell receptor (beta chain) was recorded in a study of OX40 agonist ivuxolimab in advanced cancers. Study outcomes and limitations: In general, CD8+ T cells held more expanded clones than CD4+ did, on average.

Method: immunoSEQ multiplex PCR; TCRdb's copy keeps in-frame clones and lacks some. The table shows over 20,000 clones, with less than 90% occurring only once. Points on this clone: What it recognizes is unknown.

Trimming shortened V by 5 bases and J by 3 bases, and 16 bases separated the two germline ends. Germline V lookup: CDR1 SSHAT, CDR2 FNYEAQ (reference sequence). CDR3 length equals 15 residues. Sequencing was performed on CD4+ or CD8+ T cells sorted from blood, taken in a trial of the OX40 agonist ivuxolimab. The clonotype comes from an adult with an advanced solid tumor such as melanoma, head and neck, liver or kidney cancer. The chain links TRBV7-7 to TRBJ2-5; D might be TRBD1 or TRBD2, each matching 6 bases. The DNA of the CDR3 is TGTGCCAGCAGCCCAACCTTGGGGGGCGAAGAGACCCAGTACTTC. Translated: CASSPTLGGEETQYF.